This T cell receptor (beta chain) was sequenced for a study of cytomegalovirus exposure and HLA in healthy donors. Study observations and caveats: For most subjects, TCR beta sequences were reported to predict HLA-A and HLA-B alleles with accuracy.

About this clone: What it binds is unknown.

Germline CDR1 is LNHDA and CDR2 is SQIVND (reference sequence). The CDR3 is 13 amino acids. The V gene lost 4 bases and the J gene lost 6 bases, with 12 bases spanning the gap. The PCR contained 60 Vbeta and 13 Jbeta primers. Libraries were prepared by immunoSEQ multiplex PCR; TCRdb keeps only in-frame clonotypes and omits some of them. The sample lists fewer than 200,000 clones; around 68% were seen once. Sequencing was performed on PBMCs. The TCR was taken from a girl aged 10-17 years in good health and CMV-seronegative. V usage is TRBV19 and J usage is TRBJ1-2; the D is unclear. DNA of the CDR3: TGTGCCAGTAGTACTGTAGAGGCAAATGGCTACACCTTC. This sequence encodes CASSTVEANGYTF.